The clone carrying this T cell receptor beta chain was counted a few times. The antigen is not known. Study results and limitations: Tumor Treg TCRs overlapped most with tumor naive CD4+ cells. In terms of TCR gene usage, tumor memory CD4+ T cells clustered together with blood and lymph node memory CD4+ cells, as well as with lymph node naive CD4+ cells.

TCRdb used MiXCR to reprocess the 5' RACE reads, holding one entry per CDR3 protein. The sample lists tens of thousands of distinct CDR3 sequences; 30% were seen once. Germline CDR1 reads DFQATT; CDR2 reads SNEGSKA (reference sequence). Trimming shortened V by 5 bases and J by 6 bases, and 11 bases separated the two germline ends. The CDR3 totals 12 residues. The clonotype originates from a female donor with breast cancer. Sequencing was done on a sample of tumor-infiltrating memory CD4+ T cells sorted from the breast tumor. Specified subset: memory CD4+ T cells, CD4+CD45RO+CD25-. The chain carries TRBV20-1 and TRBJ2-1; D ambiguous. CDR3 amino acids: CSAASQSNEQFF. DNA of the CDR3: TGCAGTGCTGCATCCCAGAGCAATGAGCAGTTCTTC.